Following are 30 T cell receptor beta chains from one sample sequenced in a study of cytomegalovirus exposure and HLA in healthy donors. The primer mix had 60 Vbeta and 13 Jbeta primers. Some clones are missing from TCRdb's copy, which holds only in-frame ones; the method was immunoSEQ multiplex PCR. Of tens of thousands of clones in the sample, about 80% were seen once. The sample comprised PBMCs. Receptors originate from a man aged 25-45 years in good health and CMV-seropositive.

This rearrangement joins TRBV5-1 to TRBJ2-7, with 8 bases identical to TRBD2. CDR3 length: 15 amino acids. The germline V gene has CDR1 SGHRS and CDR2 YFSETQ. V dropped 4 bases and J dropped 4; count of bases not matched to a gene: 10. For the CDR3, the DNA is TGCGCCAGCAGCGTGACCGGGGGGGGCCCATACGAGCAGTACTTC. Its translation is CASSVTGGGPYEQYF.

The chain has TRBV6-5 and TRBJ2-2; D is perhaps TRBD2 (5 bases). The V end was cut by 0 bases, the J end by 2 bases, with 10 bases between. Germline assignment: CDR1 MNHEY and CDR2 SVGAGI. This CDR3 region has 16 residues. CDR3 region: CASSYSATINTGELFF. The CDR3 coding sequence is TGTGCCAGCAGTTACTCGGCGACTATTAACACCGGGGAGCTGTTTTTT.

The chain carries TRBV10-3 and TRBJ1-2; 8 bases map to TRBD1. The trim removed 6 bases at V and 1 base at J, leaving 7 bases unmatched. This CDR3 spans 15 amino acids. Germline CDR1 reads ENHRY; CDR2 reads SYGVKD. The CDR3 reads CAISDLTGDNYGYTF. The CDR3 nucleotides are TGTGCCATCAGCGACTTGACAGGGGATAACTATGGCTACACCTTC.

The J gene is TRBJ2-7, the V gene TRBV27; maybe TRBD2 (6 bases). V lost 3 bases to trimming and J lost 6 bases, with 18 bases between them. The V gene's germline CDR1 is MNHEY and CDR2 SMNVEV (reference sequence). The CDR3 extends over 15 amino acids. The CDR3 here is CASSFTSLGRREQYF. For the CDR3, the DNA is TGTGCCAGCAGTTTTACTAGCTTAGGGAGGCGCGAGCAGTACTTC.

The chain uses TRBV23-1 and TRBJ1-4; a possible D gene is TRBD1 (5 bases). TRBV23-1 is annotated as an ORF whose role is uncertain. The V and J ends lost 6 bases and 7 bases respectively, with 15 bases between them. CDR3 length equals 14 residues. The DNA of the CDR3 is TGCGCCAGCAGCGACAGCCAATTGTGTGAAAAACTGTTTTTT. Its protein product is CASSDSQLCEKLFF.

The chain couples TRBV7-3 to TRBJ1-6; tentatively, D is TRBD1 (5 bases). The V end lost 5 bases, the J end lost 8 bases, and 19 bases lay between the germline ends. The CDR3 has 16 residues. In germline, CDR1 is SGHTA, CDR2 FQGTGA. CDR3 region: CASSLRGREGYSPLHF. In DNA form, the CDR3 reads TGTGCCAGCAGCCTTAGGGGCAGGGAGGGATATTCACCCCTCCACTTT.

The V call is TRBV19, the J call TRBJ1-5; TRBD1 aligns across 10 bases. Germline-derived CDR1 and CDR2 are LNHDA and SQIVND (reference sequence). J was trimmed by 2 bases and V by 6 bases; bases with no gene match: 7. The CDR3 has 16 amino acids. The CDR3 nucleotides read TGTGCCAGTAGCTTACCTGGGACAGGGGGCAATCAGCCCCAGCATTTT. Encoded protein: CASSLPGTGGNQPQHF.

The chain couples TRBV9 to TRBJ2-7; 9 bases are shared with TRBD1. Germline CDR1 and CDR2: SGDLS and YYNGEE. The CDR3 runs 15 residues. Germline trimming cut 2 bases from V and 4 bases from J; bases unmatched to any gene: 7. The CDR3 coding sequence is TGTGCCAGCAGCGTGGGGGGGACAGGGAAATACGAGCAGTACTTC. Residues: CASSVGGTGKYEQYF.

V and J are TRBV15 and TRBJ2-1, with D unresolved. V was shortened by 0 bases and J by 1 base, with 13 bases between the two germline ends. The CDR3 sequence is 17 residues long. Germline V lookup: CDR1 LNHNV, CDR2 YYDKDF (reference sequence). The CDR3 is CATSRDRGLKSYNEQFF. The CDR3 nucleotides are TGTGCCACCAGCAGAGATCGAGGCCTGAAATCCTACAATGAGCAGTTCTTC. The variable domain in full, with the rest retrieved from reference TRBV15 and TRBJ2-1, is DAMVIQNPRYQVTQFGKPVTLSCSQTLNHNVMYWYQQKSSQAPKLLFHYYDKDFNNEADTPDNFQSRRPNTSFCFLDIRSPGLGDTAMYLCATSRDRGLKSYNEQFFGPGTRLTVL.

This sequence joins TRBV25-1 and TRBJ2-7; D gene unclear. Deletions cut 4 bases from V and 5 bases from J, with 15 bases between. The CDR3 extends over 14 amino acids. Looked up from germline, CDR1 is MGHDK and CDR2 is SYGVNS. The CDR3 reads CASSVYGVTNEQYF. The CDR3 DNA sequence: TGTGCCAGCAGTGTGTACGGAGTAACCAACGAGCAGTACTTC.

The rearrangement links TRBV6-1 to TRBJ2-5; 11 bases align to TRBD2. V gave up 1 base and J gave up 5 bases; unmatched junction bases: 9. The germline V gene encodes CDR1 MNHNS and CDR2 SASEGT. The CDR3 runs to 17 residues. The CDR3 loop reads CASSEGVSGGGFETQYF. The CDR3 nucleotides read TGTGCCAGCAGTGAAGGGGTTAGCGGGGGGGGGTTTGAGACCCAGTACTTC.

For the CDR3, the DNA is TGTGCCAGCCGGGGAAGGGAGTCCACTGAAGCTTTCTTT. It yields the protein CASRGRESTEAFF. The chain links TRBV11-2 to TRBJ1-1; D unclear. Trimming removed 8 bases at V and 4 bases at J, with 14 bases between. This CDR3 comprises 13 residues. From germline, CDR1 is SGHAT and CDR2 FQNNGV.

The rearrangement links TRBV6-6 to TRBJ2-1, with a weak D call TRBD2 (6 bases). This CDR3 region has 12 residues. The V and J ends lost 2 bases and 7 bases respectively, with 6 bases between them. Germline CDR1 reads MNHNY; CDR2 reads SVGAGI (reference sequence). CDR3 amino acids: CASSYGGNEQFF. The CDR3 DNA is TGTGCCAGCAGTTACGGGGGGAATGAGCAGTTCTTC.

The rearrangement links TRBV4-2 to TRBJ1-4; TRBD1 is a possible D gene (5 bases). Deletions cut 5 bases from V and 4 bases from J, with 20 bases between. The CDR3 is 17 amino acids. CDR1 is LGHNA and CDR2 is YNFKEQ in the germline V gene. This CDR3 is CASSFQGRPGDNEKLFF. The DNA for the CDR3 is TGTGCCAGCAGCTTTCAGGGTCGCCCGGGAGATAATGAAAAACTGTTTTTT.

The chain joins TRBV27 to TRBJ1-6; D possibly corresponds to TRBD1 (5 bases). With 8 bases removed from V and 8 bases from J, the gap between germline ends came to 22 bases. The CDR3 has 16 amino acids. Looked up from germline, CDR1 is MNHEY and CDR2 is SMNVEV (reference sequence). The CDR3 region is CASSQTFGGYDSPLHF. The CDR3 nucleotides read TGTGCCAGCTCCCAAACGTTCGGGGGTTACGATTCACCCCTCCACTTT.

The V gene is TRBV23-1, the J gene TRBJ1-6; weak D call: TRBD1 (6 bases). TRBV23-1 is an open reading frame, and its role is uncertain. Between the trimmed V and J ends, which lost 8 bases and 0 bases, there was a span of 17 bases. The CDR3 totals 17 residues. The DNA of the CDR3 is TGCGCCAGCGGTCCAGGGGAAACATACTCCTATAATTCACCCCTCCACTTT. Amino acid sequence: CASGPGETYSYNSPLHF.

In DNA, the CDR3 is TGCAGCGAGACGCTACAGGGGGCGCAAGACGAGCAGTACTTC. Residues: CSETLQGAQDEQYF. The chain employs TRBV29-1 and TRBJ2-7; TRBD1 agrees at 9 bases. There are 14 residues in the CDR3. The V and J ends lost 7 bases and 5 bases, in that order; junction bases with no gene match: 12. CDR1 and CDR2 from the germline V gene are SQVTM and ANQGSEA.

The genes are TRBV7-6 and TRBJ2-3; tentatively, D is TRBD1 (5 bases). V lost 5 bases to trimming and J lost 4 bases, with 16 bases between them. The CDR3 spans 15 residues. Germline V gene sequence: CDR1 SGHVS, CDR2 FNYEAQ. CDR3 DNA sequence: TGTGCCAGCAGCGAGACCCGCAGGGCTCCAGATACGCAGTATTTT. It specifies CASSETRRAPDTQYF.

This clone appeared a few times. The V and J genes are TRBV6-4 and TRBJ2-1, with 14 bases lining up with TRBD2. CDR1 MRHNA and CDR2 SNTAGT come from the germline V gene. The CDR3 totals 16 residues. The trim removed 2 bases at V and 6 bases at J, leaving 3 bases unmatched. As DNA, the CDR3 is TGTGCCAGCAGTGACGCGACTAGCGGGGGGGCCAATGAGCAGTTCTTC. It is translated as CASSDATSGGANEQFF.

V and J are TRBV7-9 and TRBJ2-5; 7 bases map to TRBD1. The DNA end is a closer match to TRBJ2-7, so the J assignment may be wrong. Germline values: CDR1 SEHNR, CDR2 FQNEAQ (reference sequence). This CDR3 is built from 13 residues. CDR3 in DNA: TGTGCCAGCAGCCCGTGGGACAGAGGCGAGCAGTACTTC. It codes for CASSPWDRGEQYF.

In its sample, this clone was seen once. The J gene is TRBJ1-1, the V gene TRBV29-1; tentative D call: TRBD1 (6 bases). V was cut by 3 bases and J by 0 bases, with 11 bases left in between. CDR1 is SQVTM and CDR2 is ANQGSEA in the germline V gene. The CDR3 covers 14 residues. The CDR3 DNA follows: TGCAGCGTTGATCTTAAGGGGGTGAACACTGAAGCTTTCTTT. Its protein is CSVDLKGVNTEAFF. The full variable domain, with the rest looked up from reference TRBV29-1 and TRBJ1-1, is SAVISQKPSRDICQRGTSLTIQCQVDSQVTMMFWYRQQPGQSLTLIATANQGSEATYESGFVIDKFPISRPNLTFSTLTVSNMSPEDSSIYLCSVDLKGVNTEAFFGQGTRLTVV.

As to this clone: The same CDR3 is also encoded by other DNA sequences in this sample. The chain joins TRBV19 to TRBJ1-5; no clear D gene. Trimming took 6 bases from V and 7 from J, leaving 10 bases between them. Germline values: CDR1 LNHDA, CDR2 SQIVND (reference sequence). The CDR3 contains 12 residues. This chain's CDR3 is CASSLLRQPQHF. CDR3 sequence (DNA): TGTGCCAGTAGCCTCCTGAGGCAGCCCCAGCATTTT.

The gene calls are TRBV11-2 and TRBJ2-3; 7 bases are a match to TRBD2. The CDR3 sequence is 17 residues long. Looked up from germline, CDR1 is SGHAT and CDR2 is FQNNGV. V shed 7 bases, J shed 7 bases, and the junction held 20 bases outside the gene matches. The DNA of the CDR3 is TGTGCCAGCACCGTAGCGGTGGGGGGGAGACCGGAATATACGCAGTATTTT. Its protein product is CASTVAVGGRPEYTQYF.

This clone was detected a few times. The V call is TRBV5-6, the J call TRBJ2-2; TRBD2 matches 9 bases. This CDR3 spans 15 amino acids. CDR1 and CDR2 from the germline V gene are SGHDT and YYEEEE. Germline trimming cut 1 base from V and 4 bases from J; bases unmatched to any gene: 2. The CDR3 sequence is CASSLKLAGTGELFF. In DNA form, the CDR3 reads TGTGCCAGCAGCTTGAAACTAGCGGGCACCGGGGAGCTGTTTTTT.

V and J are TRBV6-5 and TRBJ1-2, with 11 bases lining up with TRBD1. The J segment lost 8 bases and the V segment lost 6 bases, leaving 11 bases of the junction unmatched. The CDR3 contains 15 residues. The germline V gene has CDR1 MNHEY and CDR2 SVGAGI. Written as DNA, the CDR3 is TGTGCCAGCAGAGCCGGGACAGGGGGTGGAATCGGCTACACCTTC. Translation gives CASRAGTGGGIGYTF.

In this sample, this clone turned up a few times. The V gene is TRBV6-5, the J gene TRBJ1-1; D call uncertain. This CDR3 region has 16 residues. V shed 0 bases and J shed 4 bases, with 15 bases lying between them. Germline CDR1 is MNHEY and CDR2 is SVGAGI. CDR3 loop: CASSYSRRPSGTEAFF. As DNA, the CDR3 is TGTGCCAGCAGTTACTCGAGGAGGCCGTCGGGCACTGAAGCTTTCTTT.

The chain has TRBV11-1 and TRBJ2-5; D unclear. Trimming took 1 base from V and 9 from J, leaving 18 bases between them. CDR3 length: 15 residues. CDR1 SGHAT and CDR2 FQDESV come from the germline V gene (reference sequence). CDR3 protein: CASSLESGLSQAQYF. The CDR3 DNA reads TGTGCCAGCAGCTTAGAATCGGGTTTGAGTCAAGCCCAGTACTTC. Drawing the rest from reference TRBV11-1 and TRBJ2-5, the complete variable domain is EAEVAQSPRYKITEKSQAVAFWCDPISGHATLYWYRQILGQGPELLVQFQDESVVDDSQLPKDRFSAERLKGVDSTLKIQPAELGDSAMYLCASSLESGLSQAQYFGPGTRLLVL.

The CDR3 nucleotides read TGTGCCACCAGCAGAGATTTAGCGGGGGGTTCCACCGGGGAGCTGTTTTTT. Protein product: CATSRDLAGGSTGELFF. This chain joins TRBV15 and TRBJ2-2; TRBD2 aligns across 10 bases. The CDR3 runs to 17 residues. Trimming cost V 0 bases and J 4 bases; bases outside gene matches: 5. Germline loops: CDR1 LNHNV, CDR2 YYDKDF (reference sequence).

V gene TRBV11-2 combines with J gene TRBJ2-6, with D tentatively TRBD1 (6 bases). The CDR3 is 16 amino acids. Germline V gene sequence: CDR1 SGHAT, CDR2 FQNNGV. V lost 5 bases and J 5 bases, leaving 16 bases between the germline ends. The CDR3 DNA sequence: TGTGCCAGCAGCCCAGAGAGGGGGTCTCGGGCCAACGTCCTGACTTTC. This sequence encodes CASSPERGSRANVLTF.

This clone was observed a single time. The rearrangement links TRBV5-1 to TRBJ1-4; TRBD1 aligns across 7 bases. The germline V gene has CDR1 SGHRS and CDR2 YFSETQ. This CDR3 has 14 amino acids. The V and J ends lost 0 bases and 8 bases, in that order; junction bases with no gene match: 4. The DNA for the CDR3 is TGCGCCAGCAGCTTGGGGACAGGCGGCGAAAAACTGTTTTTT. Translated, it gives CASSLGTGGEKLFF.